Below are 22 T cell receptor beta chains sequenced from a single sample in a study of T-cell memory formation after mild COVID-19. TCRdb re-called the 5' RACE reads through MiXCR, storing one row per CDR3 protein. The data hold under 550,000 distinct CDR3 sequences, with roughly 18% observed a single time. The sample consisted of PBMCs or a T cell subset sorted from them (not recorded which). These receptor sequences come from an adult woman who had mild COVID-19 (a few samples of this study predate the infection). Cell type and time point are not known.

This clonotype was detected only a few times. The chain joins TRBV15 to TRBJ2-1; weak D call: TRBD2 (6 bases). The CDR3 is 15 amino acids. V was trimmed by 1 base and J by 5 bases, leaving 12 bases between them. Germline assignment: CDR1 LNHNV and CDR2 YYDKDF (reference sequence). In nucleotides, the CDR3 is TGTGCCACCAGCAGAGCCCGGGTAGCGGACAATGAGCAGTTCTTC. It specifies CATSRARVADNEQFF. The complete variable domain, with remaining parts taken from reference TRBV15 and TRBJ2-1, reads DAMVIQNPRYQVTQFGKPVTLSCSQTLNHNVMYWYQQKSSQAPKLLFHYYDKDFNNEADTPDNFQSRRPNTSFCFLDIRSPGLGDTAMYLCATSRARVADNEQFFGPGTRLTVL.

This chain joins TRBV11-3 and TRBJ1-1; D not resolved. V was shortened by 4 bases and J by 1 base, with 10 bases between the two germline ends. Germline assignment: CDR1 SGHNT and CDR2 YENEEA. This CDR3 comprises 14 residues. The CDR3 nucleotides read TGTGCCAGCAGCTATTTCCCAGGGAACACTGAAGCTTTCTTT. Translating it yields CASSYFPGNTEAFF.

Comments on this clonotype: The junction departs from the called germline gene at one end, perhaps through a read error. The chain is built from TRBV7-7 and TRBJ2-2; D unresolved. CDR1 and CDR2 (germline): SSHAT, FNYEAQ (reference sequence). CDR3 length: 14 amino acids. The CDR3: CASSSDPNTGELFF. In DNA form, the CDR3 reads TGTGCTAGCAGCTCGGACCCAAACACCGGGGAGCTGTTTTTT.

This clonotype was counted at least ten times. The V gene is TRBV7-9, the J gene TRBJ2-7; D is ambiguous. Between the trimmed V and J ends, which lost 1 base and 3 bases, there was a span of 10 bases. The CDR3 covers 14 residues. Germline V gene data show CDR1 as SEHNR and CDR2 as FQNEAQ (reference sequence). CDR3 protein: CASSLEAGNYEQYF. The CDR3 DNA follows: TGTGCCAGCAGCTTAGAGGCAGGCAACTACGAGCAGTACTTC.

V and J are TRBV6-2 or TRBV6-3 and TRBJ2-7; 7 bases are a match to TRBD1. CDR1 MNHEY and CDR2 SVGEGT come from the germline V gene. With 4 bases clipped from V and 4 bases from J, the junction kept 13 bases outside the gene matches. The CDR3 length is 16 residues. The CDR3 DNA follows: TGTGCCAGCAGTTTCCCACCCGCACACAGGGGATACGAGCAGTACTTC. Translating it yields CASSFPPAHRGYEQYF.

The V and J genes are TRBV13 and TRBJ1-1, with D unresolved. This CDR3 has 16 residues. Trimming took 5 bases from V and 3 from J, leaving 19 bases between them. In germline, CDR1 is PRHDT, CDR2 FYEKMQ (reference sequence). The CDR3, as DNA: TGTGCCAGCAGCACTCAGGTCCCACCCCGGGACACTGAAGCTTTCTTT. It translates to CASSTQVPPRDTEAFF.

This clonotype occurred a few times. The chain carries TRBV5-4 and TRBJ2-3, with D tentatively TRBD2 (5 bases). The CDR3 contains 12 residues. V lost 0 bases and J 11 bases, leaving 10 bases between the germline ends. The V gene's germline CDR1 is SGHNT and CDR2 YYREEE (reference sequence). Written as DNA, the CDR3 is TGTGCCAGCAGCTTGGGGGAGAAGAGGCAGTATTTT. This codes for CASSLGEKRQYF.

V usage is TRBV4-2 and J usage is TRBJ2-7; D uncertain. V was pared by 1 base and J by 1 base, with 17 bases between. The CDR3 totals 17 residues. CDR1 is LGHNA and CDR2 is YNFKEQ in the germline V gene. The CDR3 region has the DNA TGTGCCAGCAGCCAAGTAGGGTCTGTGGGAACTTCCTACGAGCAGTACTTC. It yields the protein CASSQVGSVGTSYEQYF.

This clonotype has only a few counts. The chain links TRBV12-3 or TRBV12-4 to TRBJ2-5; the match to TRBD2 covers 14 bases. The CDR3 is made up of 17 amino acids. V was clipped by 5 bases and J by 2 bases; unmatched bases: 7. CDR3 protein: CASSPGTSGGSQETQYF. DNA of the CDR3: TGTGCCAGCAGTCCCGGGACTAGCGGGGGATCACAAGAGACCCAGTACTTC.

The CDR3 loop reads CASSIGGGDYGYTF. The DNA for the CDR3 is TGTGCCAGTAGTATCGGAGGCGGGGACTATGGCTACACCTTC. J is TRBJ1-2 and V is TRBV19, with no clear D. V was cut by 3 bases and J by 3 bases, with 11 bases left in between. Germline CDR1 is LNHDA and CDR2 is SQIVND (reference sequence). The CDR3 covers 14 residues.

This clonotype was counted a few times. The V gene is TRBV20-1, the J gene TRBJ2-7, with 8 bases identical to TRBD2. Germline loops: CDR1 DFQATT, CDR2 SNEGSKA (reference sequence). This CDR3 region has 12 residues. J gave up 5 bases and V 6 bases, and 6 bases lay outside the gene matches. The CDR3 coding sequence is TGCAGTGCAGGACTTAGCGGGAACGAGCAGTACTTC. Its protein product is CSAGLSGNEQYF.

This clonotype was counted only a few times. The genes are TRBV7-2 and TRBJ1-1, with a possible D match to TRBD1 (6 bases). Germline V gene data show CDR1 as SGHTA and CDR2 as FQGNSA. The CDR3 consists of 14 residues. Trimming took off 2 bases at V and 12 bases at J, with 19 bases between the two ends. CDR3 nucleotides: TGTGCCAGCAGCTTAAGTGATGGGGTAGGGGGGACTTTCTTT. Encoded protein: CASSLSDGVGGTFF.

This clonotype occurred a few times. The gene calls are TRBV6-5 and TRBJ1-2; a weak D match, TRBD1 (6 bases). Germline V gene lookup returns CDR1 MNHEY and CDR2 SVGAGI. The CDR3 consists of 15 residues. Trimming removed 1 base at V and 4 bases at J, with 13 bases between. CDR3 DNA sequence: TGTGCCAGCAGTTACTTCCCCGGGGGGGCCTATGGCTACACCTTC. Translated: CASSYFPGGAYGYTF.

This clonotype was seen a few times. This rearrangement joins TRBV7-2 to TRBJ2-7; 12 bases line up with TRBD2. There are 15 residues in the CDR3. V trimming: 5 bases; J trimming: 3 bases; junction bases outside the gene matches: 5. Germline V CDR1 and CDR2: SGHTA, FQGNSA. In nucleotides, the CDR3 is TGTGCCAGCAGCCCGAAGACTAGCGGGGGCTACGAGCAGTACTTC. Protein sequence: CASSPKTSGGYEQYF.

This clonotype appeared a few times. The CDR3 loop is CASSFEGTAYGYTF. The DNA of the CDR3 is TGTGCCAGCAGCTTTGAGGGGACAGCCTATGGCTACACCTTC. The chain joins TRBV7-9 to TRBJ1-2; 7 nucleotides line up with TRBD1. The CDR3 contains 14 residues. Trimming took 3 bases from V and 4 from J; bases not matched to a gene: 5. Per germline, CDR1 SEHNR and CDR2 FQNEAQ (reference sequence).

The chain couples TRBV19 to TRBJ1-4; possibly TRBD1 for D (5 bases). The CDR3 sequence is 13 residues long. Trimming took off 4 bases at V and 8 bases at J, with 11 bases between the two ends. CDR1 is LNHDA and CDR2 is SQIVND in the germline V gene (reference sequence). The CDR3 sequence: CASSKGHREKLFF. In nucleotides, the CDR3 is TGTGCCAGTAGTAAGGGGCATAGAGAAAAACTGTTTTTT.

This clonotype was observed a handful of times. This chain joins TRBV2 and TRBJ2-1; 13 nucleotides match TRBD2. The CDR3 has 16 amino acids. The J segment lost 6 bases and the V segment lost 6 bases, leaving 8 bases of the junction unmatched. CDR1 is SNHLY, CDR2 FYNNEI, per germline. Here the CDR3 reads CASRRLAGGSSNEQFF. In DNA form, the CDR3 reads TGTGCCAGCAGACGACTAGCGGGAGGATCAAGCAATGAGCAGTTCTTC.

The chain combines TRBV12-3 or TRBV12-4 with TRBJ1-2, with D perhaps TRBD1 (5 bases). The ends were cut back, 3 bases at V and 3 bases at J, with 5 bases in the middle. CDR3 length equals 12 residues. The CDR3 region has the DNA TGTGCCAGCAGTTTGGGGCACTATGGCTACACCTTC. This sequence encodes CASSLGHYGYTF.

The rearrangement joins TRBV9 to TRBJ2-2; D is ambiguous. Looked up from germline, CDR1 is SGDLS and CDR2 is YYNGEE. The CDR3 has 16 amino acids. V gave up 0 bases and J gave up 0 bases, with 9 bases separating them. The CDR3 protein is CASSVENTPNTGELFF. In DNA form, the CDR3 reads TGTGCCAGCAGCGTAGAAAATACACCGAACACCGGGGAGCTGTTTTTT.

This chain links TRBV6-1 with TRBJ2-7, with D perhaps matching TRBD1 (6 bases). V lost 6 bases and J lost 3, with 15 bases in between. This CDR3 comprises 14 residues. The V gene's germline CDR1 is MNHNS and CDR2 SASEGT. The CDR3 DNA reads as TGTGCCAGCAGCCAAGGGGGAGACGACTACGAGCAGTACTTC. Residues: CASSQGGDDYEQYF.

The rearrangement uses TRBV6-2 or TRBV6-3 and TRBJ1-1, with D perhaps TRBD1 (5 bases). Germline CDR1 reads MNHEY; CDR2 reads SVGEGT. The CDR3 runs 13 residues. With 8 bases removed from V and 5 bases from J, the gap between germline ends came to 15 bases. The CDR3: CASWGSGRTEAFF. In DNA form, the CDR3 reads TGTGCCAGCTGGGGCTCGGGCAGGACTGAAGCTTTCTTT.

In its sample, this clonotype was seen many times. The chain recombines TRBV9 with TRBJ1-6; D perhaps matches TRBD1 (6 bases). The V end lost 4 bases, the J end lost 7 bases, and 18 bases lay between the germline ends. The CDR3 consists of 16 residues. CDR1 SGDLS and CDR2 YYNGEE come from the germline V gene. CDR3 sequence: CASSPRTDQRNSPLHF. CDR3 nucleotide sequence: TGTGCCAGCAGCCCCCGGACAGATCAGCGGAATTCACCCCTCCACTTT. Full variable domain (rest looked up from reference TRBV9 and TRBJ1-6): DSGVTQTPKHLITATGQRVTLRCSPRSGDLSVYWYQQSLDQGLQFLIQYYNGEERAKGNILERFSAQQFPDLHSELNLSSLELGDSALYFCASSPRTDQRNSPLHFGNGTRLTVT.